The 16 T cell receptor beta chains given below trace back to one sample, sequenced in a study of CD8+ T cells in alopecia areata. Extracted from the samples, RNA was reverse transcribed into cDNA to serve as the sequencing template. Repertoires were generated with immunoSEQ multiplex PCR, while TCRdb's copy carries only in-frame clones and drops some. The sample yields 110,000 or so clones, roughly 50% seen once. Treatment denoted: oral pan-JAK inhibitor, 5-10 mg twice daily. The material sequenced was CD8+ T cells sorted from blood, taken at week 4, from a patient treated with tofacitinib. The origin of the receptors is a human donor with alopecia areata.

This clone was found once. The J gene is TRBJ2-1, the V gene TRBV9; 9 nucleotides line up with TRBD2. V lost 0 bases, J lost 6 bases, and 7 bases stayed unmatched. The CDR3 length is 16 residues. Germline values: CDR1 SGDLS, CDR2 YYNGEE. CDR3 nucleotide sequence: TGTGCCAGCAGCGTAGAGGCGGGGGGGCTCGGCAATGAGCAGTTCTTC. As protein: CASSVEAGGLGNEQFF.

This rearrangement joins TRBV15 to TRBJ2-1, with 8 positions matching TRBD1. The CDR3 is 13 residues long. Germline values: CDR1 LNHNV, CDR2 YYDKDF (reference sequence). With V trimmed by 3 bases and J by 10 bases, 5 bases remained unmatched. The chain's CDR3 is CATSRGQAGEQFF. The CDR3 nucleotides are TGTGCCACCAGCAGGGGACAGGCCGGGGAGCAGTTCTTC.

A single count supports this clone. The chain carries TRBV6-6 and TRBJ2-2; D is unclear. Germline V gives CDR1 MNHNY, CDR2 SVGAGI (reference sequence). The CDR3 totals 12 residues. V lost 7 bases and J 6 bases, leaving 9 bases between the germline ends. CDR3 region: CASTTPAGELFF. The CDR3 DNA reads TGTGCCAGCACCACGCCAGCCGGGGAGCTGTTTTTT.

The rearrangement joins TRBV5-4 to TRBJ1-2; 8 bases are a match to TRBD1. Germline V gene sequence: CDR1 SGHNT, CDR2 YYREEE (reference sequence). Trimming cost V 6 bases and J 7 bases; bases outside gene matches: 8. This CDR3 is 13 amino acids long. The chain's CDR3 is CASIEQGARGYTF. CDR3 in DNA: TGTGCCAGCATCGAGCAGGGGGCTCGTGGCTACACCTTC.

This sequence joins TRBV6-1 and TRBJ2-2; D is unclear. V was pared by 5 bases and J by 4 bases, with 5 bases between. Germline assignment: CDR1 MNHNS and CDR2 SASEGT. The CDR3 extends over 12 amino acids. In nucleotides, the CDR3 is TGTGCCAGCAGTCATTTCACCGGGGAGCTGTTTTTT. The encoded protein is CASSHFTGELFF.

This chain connects TRBV25-1 to TRBJ2-4; D is unclear. Germline-derived CDR1 and CDR2 are MGHDK and SYGVNS. This CDR3 is built from 13 residues. The V end was cut by 3 bases, the J end by 7 bases, with 10 bases between. CDR3 amino acids: CASSDGDENIQYF. In DNA form, the CDR3 reads TGTGCCAGCAGTGACGGCGACGAGAACATTCAGTACTTC.

The V gene is TRBV9, the J gene TRBJ1-1; D call uncertain. CDR1 is SGDLS, CDR2 YYNGEE, per germline. V was pared by 0 bases and J by 1 base, with 7 bases between. The CDR3 spans 14 residues. In DNA, the CDR3 is TGTGCCAGCAGCGTAGGGCCGCCGAACACTGAAGCTTTCTTT. As protein: CASSVGPPNTEAFF.

This clone was found once. The rearrangement uses TRBV6-5 and TRBJ2-7; D is unresolved. This CDR3 has 13 residues. The V gene's germline CDR1 is MNHEY and CDR2 SVGAGI. V lost 0 bases, J lost 3 bases, and 6 bases lay in between. CDR3 in DNA: TGTGCCAGCAGTTACTCCTTCGGCTACGAGCAGTACTTC. This translates into CASSYSFGYEQYF.

This chain uses TRBV29-1 with TRBJ1-1; D gene uncertain. CDR3 size: 12 residues. Germline assignment: CDR1 SQVTM and CDR2 ANQGSEA. Trimming left V 6 bases short and J 1 base short, with 9 bases between. CDR3 loop: CSVREQNTEAFF. Written as DNA, the CDR3 is TGCAGCGTGAGGGAGCAGAACACTGAAGCTTTCTTT.

The rearrangement links TRBV27 to TRBJ2-7; D call uncertain. The V and J ends lost 5 bases and 0 bases respectively, with 8 bases between them. Germline lookup yields CDR1 MNHEY and CDR2 SMNVEV (reference sequence). This CDR3 is 13 amino acids long. The DNA for the CDR3 is TGTGCCAGCAGTCCAATAGGCTCCTACGAGCAGTACTTC. It encodes CASSPIGSYEQYF.

There are a few counts of this clone. The chain uses TRBV7-2 and TRBJ2-5, with a weak D call TRBD2 (6 bases). There are 17 residues in the CDR3. V lost 4 bases, J lost 0 bases, and 18 bases lay in between. CDR1 is SGHTA, CDR2 FQGNSA, per germline. Here the CDR3 reads CASSSTLRGGYQETQYF. The CDR3 nucleotides are TGTGCCAGCAGCTCTACCCTACGTGGGGGGTACCAAGAGACCCAGTACTTC.

The chain joins TRBV29-1 to TRBJ1-2, with no clear D. Germline V gene sequence: CDR1 SQVTM, CDR2 ANQGSEA. This CDR3 region has 13 residues. Trimming removed 0 bases at V and 1 base at J, with 6 bases between. The chain's CDR3 is CSVEDPLNYGYTF. CDR3 DNA sequence: TGCAGCGTTGAAGATCCCCTTAACTATGGCTACACCTTC.

V is TRBV25-1 and J is TRBJ1-2; 7 nucleotides agree with TRBD1. Losses at the gene ends were 4 bases for V and 6 bases for J; bases not matched to a gene: 5. Germline V lookup: CDR1 MGHDK, CDR2 SYGVNS. The length of the CDR3 is 13 residues. The CDR3 coding sequence is TGTGCCAGCAGTGCACAGGGGTCTGATGGCTACACCTTC. Protein sequence: CASSAQGSDGYTF.

The J gene is TRBJ1-6, the V gene TRBV2; D remains unclear. The CDR3 has 12 residues. Trimming left V 6 bases short and J 11 bases short, with 11 bases between. Germline lookup yields CDR1 SNHLY and CDR2 FYNNEI. The DNA for the CDR3 is TGTGCCAGCAGCATCCCGGAACCACCCCTCCACTTT. Residues: CASSIPEPPLHF.

The V and J genes are TRBV29-1 and TRBJ2-1; TRBD2 agrees at 9 bases. J lost 4 bases, V lost 1 base, and 14 bases had no gene match. The CDR3 has 18 residues. Germline values: CDR1 SQVTM, CDR2 ANQGSEA. CDR3: CSVEAPVESSGDYNEQFF. In nucleotides, the CDR3 is TGCAGCGTTGAAGCCCCAGTCGAATCTAGCGGGGATTACAATGAGCAGTTCTTC.

This clone was seen only a few times. This rearrangement joins TRBV7-9 to TRBJ1-1, with D possibly being TRBD1 (5 bases). This CDR3 has 14 amino acids. The germline V and J ends were trimmed by 3 bases and 2 bases, with 10 bases remaining between them. Germline loops: CDR1 SEHNR, CDR2 FQNEAQ (reference sequence). The CDR3 here is CASSFPQGNTEAFF. CDR3 in DNA: TGTGCCAGCAGCTTCCCGCAGGGTAACACTGAAGCTTTCTTT.